A single sample gave rise to the 15 T cell receptor beta chains below, sequenced in a study of memory B cells and T cells in multiple sclerosis. Libraries were prepared by immunoSEQ multiplex PCR; TCRdb keeps only in-frame clonotypes and omits some of them. The profile covers approximately 14,000 clones, with more than 65% appearing a single time and roughly 2.2% taken by the ten largest. The specimen was memory (CD45RO+) CD4+ T cells from blood. All receptors come from a human donor with multiple sclerosis.

The V call is TRBV19, the J call TRBJ2-3; no definite D call. CDR3 length: 11 residues. The germline CDR1 and CDR2 sequences are LNHDA and SQIVND (reference sequence). Trimming shortened V by 6 bases and J by 7 bases, and 8 bases separated the two germline ends. CDR3 sequence: CASRDGYTQYF. CDR3 DNA sequence: TGTGCCAGTAGAGATGGCTATACGCAGTATTTT.

This chain links TRBV6-6 with TRBJ2-1; 9 nucleotides line up with TRBD1. V shed 4 bases, J shed 3 bases, and the junction held 1 base outside the gene matches. In germline, CDR1 is MNHNY, CDR2 SVGAGI (reference sequence). The CDR3 covers 14 residues. CDR3 sequence: CASSLDRGYNEQFF. CDR3 DNA: TGTGCCAGCAGTTTGGACAGGGGCTACAATGAGCAGTTCTTC.

The gene calls are TRBV9 and TRBJ2-7, with TRBD2 matching over 11 bases. Trimming cost V 4 bases and J 0 bases; bases outside gene matches: 3. CDR1 SGDLS and CDR2 YYNGEE come from the germline V gene. This CDR3 has 15 residues. CDR3 bases: TGTGCCAGCAGCACAGGGACTAGCGGCTCCTACGAGCAGTACTTC. Protein: CASSTGTSGSYEQYF. Drawing the rest from reference TRBV9 and TRBJ2-7, the complete variable domain is DSGVTQTPKHLITATGQRVTLRCSPRSGDLSVYWYQQSLDQGLQFLIQYYNGEERAKGNILERFSAQQFPDLHSELNLSSLELGDSALYFCASSTGTSGSYEQYFGPGTRLTVT.

The V gene is TRBV4-1, the J gene TRBJ2-5; 7 nucleotides line up with TRBD1. CDR3 length equals 16 residues. Per germline, CDR1 MGHRA and CDR2 YSYEKL. With 0 bases clipped from V and 5 bases from J, the junction kept 9 bases outside the gene matches. The CDR3 nucleotides read TGCGCCAGCAGCCAAGATAGACAGGGTAGAGGGGAGACCCAGTACTTC. Amino acid sequence: CASSQDRQGRGETQYF.

The rearrangement uses TRBV7-8 and TRBJ1-4; 7 bases are a match to TRBD1. CDR3 length: 16 amino acids. The J segment lost 0 bases and the V segment lost 6 bases, leaving 7 bases of the junction unmatched. Germline CDR1 is SGHVS and CDR2 is FQNEAQ. The CDR3 reads CASSWGRGTTNEKLFF. The CDR3 coding sequence is TGTGCCAGCAGTTGGGGCAGGGGGACAACTAATGAAAAACTGTTTTTT.

The genes are TRBV7-6 and TRBJ2-2; 8 bases line up with TRBD1. CDR3 size: 14 residues. The germline V gene has CDR1 SGHVS and CDR2 FNYEAQ. Germline trimming cut 7 bases from V and 6 bases from J; bases unmatched to any gene: 7. The CDR3 sequence: CASTLTGDAGELFF. As DNA, the CDR3 is TGTGCCAGCACCTTGACAGGGGACGCCGGGGAGCTGTTTTTT.

The rearrangement uses TRBV30 and TRBJ2-3; 9 bases map to TRBD1. The CDR3 is 14 residues long. J gave up 4 bases and V 4 bases, and 6 bases lay outside the gene matches. Germline CDR1 is GTSNPN and CDR2 is SVGIG (reference sequence). The CDR3 DNA sequence: TGTGCCTGGACTGGGACAGGGTCGCCAGATACGCAGTATTTT. Translated: CAWTGTGSPDTQYF.

The genes are TRBV2 and TRBJ2-7; D unresolved. The CDR3 sequence is 10 residues long. CDR1 and CDR2 from the germline V gene are SNHLY and FYNNEI. The V end lost 6 bases, the J end lost 5 bases, and 5 bases lay between the germline ends. The CDR3 region is CASRRHEQYF. CDR3 bases: TGTGCCAGCAGGAGGCACGAGCAGTACTTC.

This clone was recorded a few times. This sequence joins TRBV5-1 and TRBJ2-7; D not resolved. The germline V and J ends were trimmed by 0 bases and 0 bases, with 7 bases remaining between them. This CDR3 has 14 residues. Per germline, CDR1 SGHRS and CDR2 YFSETQ. The CDR3 region has the DNA TGCGCCAGCAGCTTGGGGTGGAGCTCCTACGAGCAGTACTTC. Its translation: CASSLGWSSYEQYF.

This clone is judged medium-sized (0.01 to 0.1%). The chain recombines TRBV6-4 with TRBJ1-3; perhaps TRBD1 as D (5 bases). V lost 10 bases and J 0 bases, leaving 19 bases between the germline ends. The CDR3 loop spans 16 amino acids. Germline V gene sequence: CDR1 MRHNA, CDR2 SNTAGT. CDR3 bases: TGTGCCACCACATCCCGGGACTTTCGCTCTGGAAACACCATATATTTT. Residues: CATTSRDFRSGNTIYF.

This chain uses TRBV5-6 with TRBJ2-1; TRBD1 aligns across 10 bases. In germline, CDR1 is SGHDT, CDR2 YYEEEE. This CDR3 spans 16 amino acids. V lost 4 bases and J lost 9; bases outside the gene matches: 13. The CDR3 sequence: CASSPPGTGVIGEQFF. Written as DNA, the CDR3 is TGTGCCAGCAGCCCTCCCGGGACAGGGGTTATAGGTGAGCAGTTCTTC.

V is TRBV10-2 and J is TRBJ1-2; D is ambiguous. CDR3 size: 13 residues. The germline V gene has CDR1 WSHSY and CDR2 SAAADI. Trimming removed 2 bases from V and 7 bases from J, with 11 bases in between. The CDR3 DNA is TGCGCCAGCAGTGAGGCGTTAGAGCGTGGCTACACCTTC. It encodes CASSEALERGYTF.

In its sample, this clone was seen a few times. The V call is TRBV19, the J call TRBJ2-7, with a weak D call TRBD1 (6 bases). V lost 6 bases and J 3 bases, leaving 15 bases between the germline ends. This CDR3 region has 14 residues. Per germline, CDR1 LNHDA and CDR2 SQIVND (reference sequence). The CDR3 spells CASSPLTGFYEQYF. The DNA of the CDR3 is TGTGCCAGTAGCCCCCTCACAGGGTTCTACGAGCAGTACTTC.

J is TRBJ2-1 and V is TRBV9, with 7 positions matching TRBD2. Germline CDR1 SGDLS, CDR2 YYNGEE. V lost 5 bases and J lost 9; bases outside the gene matches: 8. The CDR3 sequence is 13 residues long. The CDR3 DNA follows: TGTGCCAGCAGAGCCGGACTAGGTAGTGAGCAGTTCTTC. Encoded protein: CASRAGLGSEQFF.

This rearrangement joins TRBV7-9 to TRBJ2-1, with 11 positions matching TRBD2. The length of the CDR3 is 15 residues. The V gene's germline CDR1 is SEHNR and CDR2 FQNEAQ (reference sequence). V trimming: 5 bases; J trimming: 5 bases; junction bases outside the gene matches: 5. CDR3 nucleotide sequence: TGTGCCAGCAGCCTAACTAGCGGGAGAAACAATGAGCAGTTCTTC. It translates to CASSLTSGRNNEQFF.